Shown below are 5 T cell receptor beta chains from a single sample sequenced in a study of blood T cells in healthy people across ages. Through a sample-barcoded 5' primer and a J-beta primer mix, a second PCR was run for about 6 to 11 cycles. From the 5' RACE reads, TCRdb called clonotypes with MiXCR, one entry per CDR3 protein. The table lists nearly 800,000 distinct CDR3 sequences, roughly three fifths of them singletons. The source material was blood. These receptors came from a man aged 35-49 years in good health.

J is TRBJ2-3 and V is TRBV2; D is perhaps TRBD1 (5 bases). This CDR3 is 14 amino acids long. Germline V gives CDR1 SNHLY, CDR2 FYNNEI. Trimming shortened V by 7 bases and J by 0 bases, and 11 bases separated the two germline ends. CDR3 DNA: TGTGCCAGCAAGGTCAGGGAAAGCACAGATACGCAGTATTTT. Protein sequence: CASKVRESTDTQYF.

This chain joins TRBV15 and TRBJ2-3; 9 nucleotides align to TRBD2. The V gene's germline CDR1 is LNHNV and CDR2 YYDKDF (reference sequence). The CDR3 covers 16 residues. Trimming took 0 bases from V and 4 from J; bases not matched to a gene: 5. Here the CDR3 DNA reads TGTGCCACCAGCAGAGAGCTAGCGGGAACGTCAGATACGCAGTATTTT. Its translation: CATSRELAGTSDTQYF.

The chain has TRBV6-6 and TRBJ2-3; D call uncertain. The CDR3 is 12 residues long. V was shortened by 5 bases and J by 7 bases, with 10 bases between the two germline ends. The V gene's germline CDR1 is MNHNY and CDR2 SVGAGI (reference sequence). This CDR3 is CASSTPPYTQYF. CDR3 bases: TGTGCCAGCAGTACACCTCCCTATACGCAGTATTTT.

This sequence joins TRBV9 and TRBJ2-6; perhaps TRBD2 as D (6 bases). Germline values: CDR1 SGDLS, CDR2 YYNGEE. This CDR3 comprises 15 residues. V lost 2 bases and J 4 bases, leaving 10 bases between the germline ends. CDR3 protein: CASSVGGTGANVLTF. The CDR3 DNA reads TGTGCCAGCAGCGTGGGGGGAACCGGGGCCAACGTCCTGACTTTC. The variable domain in full, with the rest retrieved from reference TRBV9 and TRBJ2-6, is DSGVTQTPKHLITATGQRVTLRCSPRSGDLSVYWYQQSLDQGLQFLIQYYNGEERAKGNILERFSAQQFPDLHSELNLSSLELGDSALYFCASSVGGTGANVLTFGAGSRLTVL.

This clonotype appeared a few times. The chain links TRBV7-3 to TRBJ1-1; D is unresolved. The germline V gene has CDR1 SGHTA and CDR2 FQGTGA. The CDR3 spans 14 residues. V was shortened by 1 base and J by 1 base, with 7 bases between the two germline ends. The chain's CDR3 is CASSLRRQNTEAFF. The CDR3 coding sequence is TGTGCCAGCAGCTTAAGGAGGCAGAACACTGAAGCTTTCTTT.